This TCR beta chain originates from a study of blood T cell repertoires in COVID-19 (dated by TCRdb to the early 2020s). Broadly, across the study: The collaborator samples originated in the United States, Italy and Spain and spanned the acute and convalescent phases of COVID-19. The sample metadata nearly always contained a de-identified subject ID, COVID-19 status, age in years and sex. Where HLA class I and class II types were available, the types were taken from metadata supplied by the sample provider, not from assay-based typing. Deeply sampled blood TCRbeta repertoires from subjects exposed to, actively infected with, or recovered from COVID-19 were included in the dataset. The material from the prospective study consisted of cDNA or gDNA derived from T cells, B-cell-depleted T cells, or PBMCs. The samples were drawn from two sources: the first 160 participants of the ongoing ImmuneRACE study, and over 950 subjects contributed by 6 global collaborators. A freely available public database, intended as a resource for researchers studying the immune response to SARS-CoV-2, is where the repertoires were released.

The immunoSEQ Assay, a bias-controlled multiplex PCR, was used to amplify TCRbeta CDR3 regions from genomic DNA. Concerning the study's data processing: The number of nucleated cells in each sample was estimated by amplification of reference gene primers within the assay. To quantify the absolute abundance of each unique TCRbeta CDR3 rearrangement, sequence reads were collapsed and filtered. For each sample, productive Simpson clonality was calculated by taking the square root of Simpson's diversity index across productive rearrangements. TCRdb limited this immuneACCESS table to in-frame rearrangements with V and J called. A share of clones is missing; checked studies link under half to unresolved V genes, and the rest is unexplained. The V and J calls and the clone size are those of that table, but D and trimming were determined from the DNA. In all, the sample holds approximately 150,000 clones, and roughly 88% of those were seen once. 1.5% to 2% of the sample rests with the top ten.

Trimming removed 3 bases from V and 0 bases from J; the gene matches leave 7 bases unexplained. CDR1 and CDR2 are read off the germline V gene as SGHTS and YDEGEE. Inclusive of the bounding cysteine and phenylalanine, the CDR3 is 17 residues long. Of all the DNA, just the CDR3 is kept, 51 bases in frame from base 1. Paper-wide results and their limitations: Clinical and demographic metadata were provided uncurated, with the amount varying by source and participant.

With respect to this clone: Its antigen is currently not known. No much larger clone exists at a distance of one base, and base qualities are not known.

The collaborating institutions used their own protocols to collect whole blood in K2EDTA tubes. Collaborator samples were shipped for TCRbeta analysis as frozen whole blood, isolated PBMCs, or DNA extracted from either sample type. Material: peripheral blood. The chain was built from TRBV5-8 and TRBJ1-1; 11 bases in the junction line up with TRBD1. This receptor was identified in a man in his sixties or seventies with acute or convalescent COVID-19. The CDR3 protein: CASSSMDRGPMNTEAFF. The DNA sequence reads TGTGCCAGCAGCTCGATGGACAGGGGGCCGATGAACACTGAAGCTTTCTTT.